These T cell receptor beta chains were read from a single sample in a study of cytomegalovirus exposure and HLA in healthy donors. Some clones are missing from TCRdb's copy, which holds only in-frame ones; the method was immunoSEQ multiplex PCR. The data hold about 63,000 clones, with around 92% observed a single time. The sample comprised PBMCs. These receptors all come from a woman under 30 in good health and CMV-seronegative. The CDR3 runs from the conserved cysteine through the conserved F or W. D genes are given only for firm matches. Rows may omit the clone size; those that give it use once, few, many or a size class.

d_gene: TRBD1
v_gene: TRBV6-4
j_gene: TRBJ2-2
abundance: -
CDR3nt: TGTGCCAGCAGCAAAACGGACAGGGGGCCCGGGGAGCTGTTTTTT
CDR3aa: CASSKTDRGPGELFF

d_gene: TRBD2
v_gene: TRBV11-2
j_gene: TRBJ2-2
abundance: few
CDR3nt: TGTGCCAGCAGCTTAGGCGGGAGAGTCCCCGGGGAGCTGTTTTTT
CDR3aa: CASSLGGRVPGELFF

d_gene: TRBD2
v_gene: TRBV10-2
j_gene: TRBJ2-1
abundance: -
CDR3nt: TGCGCCATCCTCGGTGGCGGGGGGGCGTTCAATGAGCAGTTCTTC
CDR3aa: CAILGGGGAFNEQFF

d_gene: -
v_gene: TRBV21-1
j_gene: TRBJ2-7
abundance: -
CDR3nt: TGTGCGGAGGAGGATTCCAGCTCCTACGAGCAGTACTTC
CDR3aa: CAEEDSSSYEQYF

d_gene: TRBD2
v_gene: TRBV28
j_gene: TRBJ2-3
abundance: -
CDR3nt: TGTGCCAGCTCTCGCGAGGGGTACGGACTAGCGGGCACAGATACGCAGTATTTT
CDR3aa: CASSREGYGLAGTDTQYF

d_gene: -
v_gene: TRBV28
j_gene: TRBJ1-3
abundance: -
CDR3nt: TGTGCCAGCAGTTTAGAGAGAAACACCATATATTTT
CDR3aa: CASSLERNTIYF

d_gene: -
v_gene: TRBV15
j_gene: TRBJ2-1
abundance: -
CDR3nt: TGTGCCACCAGCAGAATGGGGGGGCTTGGACACAATGAGCAGTTCTTC
CDR3aa: CATSRMGGLGHNEQFF

d_gene: -
v_gene: TRBV27
j_gene: TRBJ1-1
abundance: -
CDR3nt: TGTGCCAGCAGTTTATCAGCAGGGACAATGAACACTGAAGCTTTCTTT
CDR3aa: CASSLSAGTMNTEAFF

d_gene: -
v_gene: TRBV28
j_gene: TRBJ1-1
abundance: -
CDR3nt: TGTGCCAGCAGTCTGTCGTTGGGGGGCACTGAAGCTTTCTTT
CDR3aa: CASSLSLGGTEAFF

d_gene: -
v_gene: TRBV6-1
j_gene: TRBJ1-4
abundance: -
CDR3nt: TGTGCCAGCAGTGAATCAACCCCGGGGGGGATTGCTAATGAAAAACTGTTTTTT
CDR3aa: CASSESTPGGIANEKLFF

d_gene: -
v_gene: TRBV6-1
j_gene: TRBJ1-1
abundance: -
CDR3nt: TGTGCCAGCAGTGATTCGGGGAACACTGAAGCTTTCTTT
CDR3aa: CASSDSGNTEAFF

d_gene: -
v_gene: TRBV30
j_gene: TRBJ1-4
abundance: -
CDR3nt: TGTGCCTGGAGTGTACTACAGGGTGAAAAACTGTTTTTT
CDR3aa: CAWSVLQGEKLFF

d_gene: TRBD1
v_gene: TRBV2
j_gene: TRBJ1-1
abundance: -
CDR3nt: TGTGCCAGCAGAGCCAGACAGGGAGCTGAAGCTTTCTTT
CDR3aa: CASRARQGAEAFF

d_gene: -
v_gene: TRBV28
j_gene: TRBJ2-3
abundance: -
CDR3nt: TGTGCCAGCAGTTTTCGGGCAGATACGCAGTATTTT
CDR3aa: CASSFRADTQYF

d_gene: -
v_gene: TRBV28
j_gene: TRBJ2-5
abundance: -
CDR3nt: TGTGCCAGCAGTTCCTTCCTACCCGACAGTCAAGAGACCCAGTACTTC
CDR3aa: CASSSFLPDSQETQYF

d_gene: TRBD1
v_gene: TRBV28
j_gene: TRBJ1-4
abundance: once
CDR3nt: TGTGCCAGCAGTCCCCTCAGGGGGCTCCTGGGAAAACTGTTTTTT
CDR3aa: CASSPLRGLLGKLFF

d_gene: TRBD1
v_gene: TRBV30
j_gene: TRBJ1-4
abundance: -
CDR3nt: TGTGCCGGGAGACAGGGAGATGAAAAACTGTTTTTT
CDR3aa: CAGRQGDEKLFF

d_gene: TRBD2
v_gene: TRBV19
j_gene: TRBJ2-1
abundance: -
CDR3nt: TGTGCCAGTAGTAGACTAGCGGATTACAATGAGCAGTTCTTC
CDR3aa: CASSRLADYNEQFF

d_gene: -
v_gene: TRBV2
j_gene: TRBJ2-3
abundance: -
CDR3nt: TGTGCCAGCAGTGACCCGGGACATGAGGCAGATACGCAGTATTTT
CDR3aa: CASSDPGHEADTQYF

d_gene: TRBD1
v_gene: TRBV7-9
j_gene: TRBJ1-2
abundance: -
CDR3nt: TGTGCCAGCAGCCCCCCGGGACAGCAATATGGCTACACCTTC
CDR3aa: CASSPPGQQYGYTF

d_gene: -
v_gene: TRBV19
j_gene: TRBJ2-7
abundance: -
CDR3nt: TGTGCCAGTATGGGAGAAGGCCTCTACGAGCAGTACTTC
CDR3aa: CASMGEGLYEQYF

d_gene: TRBD2
v_gene: TRBV5-4
j_gene: TRBJ2-5
abundance: -
CDR3nt: TGTGCCAGCAGCTCTTTGGGGCGGGGGGCCGCCCAAGAGACCCAGTACTTC
CDR3aa: CASSSLGRGAAQETQYF

d_gene: TRBD2
v_gene: TRBV30
j_gene: TRBJ2-7
abundance: -
CDR3nt: TGTGCCTGGAGCCGACTAGCGGGAGACGAGCAGTACTTC
CDR3aa: CAWSRLAGDEQYF

d_gene: -
v_gene: TRBV2
j_gene: TRBJ2-5
abundance: -
CDR3nt: TGTGCCAGCACGCCTCAGGCAGAGACCCAGTACTTC
CDR3aa: CASTPQAETQYF

d_gene: -
v_gene: TRBV21-1
j_gene: TRBJ1-2
abundance: few
CDR3nt: TGTGCCAGCAGCAAAAAGGTGACAGGGAGGCATGGCTACACCTTC
CDR3aa: CASSKKVTGRHGYTF

d_gene: TRBD1
v_gene: TRBV19
j_gene: TRBJ2-3
abundance: -
CDR3nt: TGTGCCAGTAGGCTACAGGGGGCACAAGATACGCAGTATTTT
CDR3aa: CASRLQGAQDTQYF

d_gene: TRBD1
v_gene: TRBV30
j_gene: TRBJ1-3
abundance: -
CDR3nt: TGTGCCTGGACTAAGGACAGGGAAGAAAACACCATATATTTT
CDR3aa: CAWTKDREENTIYF

d_gene: TRBD1
v_gene: TRBV7-9
j_gene: TRBJ1-5
abundance: -
CDR3nt: TGTGCCAGCAGCTCCGGGACAGGGGGCAATCAGCCCCAGCATTTT
CDR3aa: CASSSGTGGNQPQHF

d_gene: -
v_gene: TRBV10-3
j_gene: TRBJ1-2
abundance: -
CDR3nt: TGTGCCACTGGCGGGGGCTCGGTAATAAGTGGCTACACCTTC
CDR3aa: CATGGGSVISGYTF

d_gene: TRBD1
v_gene: TRBV7-6
j_gene: TRBJ1-3
abundance: -
CDR3nt: TGTGCCAGCAGCTACCTGGGACAGGGTCCTGGAAACACCATATATTTT
CDR3aa: CASSYLGQGPGNTIYF

d_gene: -
v_gene: TRBV7-2
j_gene: TRBJ1-2
abundance: -
CDR3nt: TGTGCCAGCAGCTTAGTTTCGGATGGCTACACCTTC
CDR3aa: CASSLVSDGYTF